Below, 28 T cell receptor beta chains from the same sample are listed, as sequenced in a study of cytomegalovirus exposure and HLA in healthy donors. PCR was performed using 60 Vbeta and 13 Jbeta primers. Measured with immunoSEQ multiplex PCR; TCRdb has only the in-frame clones, and not every one. The sample is made up of approximately 38,000 clones, and the top ten hold around 5.9% of it. The sample consisted of PBMCs. These receptors were taken from a human donor in good health.

The chain carries TRBV18 and TRBJ1-1, with 7 bases lining up with TRBD1. The CDR3 is made up of 15 amino acids. The junction had 6 bases not matched to a gene; V was cut back by 2 bases and J by 3 bases. Germline V CDR1 and CDR2: KGHSH, LQKENI. The DNA of the CDR3 is TGTGCCAGCTCACCAGGGGGACAGCGGGACACTGAAGCTTTCTTT. It encodes CASSPGGQRDTEAFF.

The rearrangement links TRBV29-1 to TRBJ1-1; 7 bases agree with TRBD1. The germline V gene has CDR1 SQVTM and CDR2 ANQGSEA. The CDR3 covers 13 residues. Trimming took 7 bases from V and 1 from J; bases not matched to a gene: 6. The CDR3: CSARDRENTEAFF. CDR3 coding DNA: TGCAGCGCCAGGGACAGAGAGAACACTGAAGCTTTCTTT.

This rearrangement joins TRBV6-1 to TRBJ1-2; maybe TRBD1 (5 bases). The CDR3 runs 13 residues. Trimming shortened V by 7 bases and J by 1 base, and 10 bases separated the two germline ends. In germline, CDR1 is MNHNS, CDR2 SASEGT. The CDR3 spells CASTQDSNYGYTF. CDR3 nucleotide sequence: TGTGCCAGCACCCAAGACAGTAACTATGGCTACACCTTC.

The chain couples TRBV28 to TRBJ1-5, with 8 bases lining up with TRBD1. With 4 bases clipped from V and 2 bases from J, the junction kept 4 bases outside the gene matches. The CDR3 length is 15 residues. CDR1 MDHEN and CDR2 SYDVKM come from the germline V gene. In DNA, the CDR3 is TGTGCCAGCAGTTCCGACAGGGGTCGCAATCAGCCCCAGCATTTT. Translation gives CASSSDRGRNQPQHF.

The chain carries TRBV7-6 and TRBJ2-1; TRBD2 agrees at 7 bases. The germline V gene encodes CDR1 SGHVS and CDR2 FNYEAQ. The CDR3 extends over 16 amino acids. Trimming removed 1 base from V and 8 bases from J; junction bases left unmatched: 11. CDR3 sequence reads: CASSLESGLVPHEQFF. CDR3 DNA: TGTGCCAGCAGCTTAGAATCCGGACTAGTTCCTCATGAGCAGTTCTTC.

The CDR3 loop reads CASSAGQWNTEAFF. The CDR3 bases are TGTGCCAGCAGTGCGGGACAGTGGAACACTGAAGCTTTCTTT. The rearrangement uses TRBV6-4 and TRBJ1-1; 7 bases map to TRBD1. CDR1 MRHNA and CDR2 SNTAGT come from the germline V gene. The V gene end was trimmed by 4 bases and the J gene end by 1 base; junction bases not matched to a gene: 3. CDR3 length equals 14 residues.

This rearrangement joins TRBV19 to TRBJ1-1, with D possibly matching TRBD1 (5 bases). Germline-derived CDR1 and CDR2 are LNHDA and SQIVND (reference sequence). V lost 9 bases and J lost 2, with 13 bases in between. This CDR3 region has 13 residues. The CDR3 spells CASSLDSNTEAFF. CDR3 nucleotide sequence: TGTGCCAGCAGCCTTGACAGTAACACTGAAGCTTTCTTT.

The gene calls are TRBV7-6 and TRBJ2-1, with D perhaps TRBD1 (6 bases). The V end lost 1 base, the J end lost 4 bases, and 14 bases lay between the germline ends. This CDR3 has 16 residues. Germline assignment: CDR1 SGHVS and CDR2 FNYEAQ. The DNA of the CDR3 is TGTGCCAGCAGCTTAGAAGGGGGTAGTGGTTACAATGAGCAGTTCTTC. It specifies CASSLEGGSGYNEQFF. Based on the CDR3 plus reference TRBV7-6 and TRBJ2-1, the full variable domain is GAGVSQSPRYKVTKRGQDVALRCDPISGHVSLYWYRQALGQGPEFLTYFNYEAQQDKSGLPNDRFSAERPEGSISTLTIQRTEQRDSAMYRCASSLEGGSGYNEQFFGPGTRLTVL.

This chain joins TRBV27 and TRBJ1-5; possible D gene TRBD1, 6 bases. Germline values: CDR1 MNHEY, CDR2 SMNVEV (reference sequence). This CDR3 has 14 amino acids. V lost 5 bases, J lost 4 bases, and 12 bases lay in between. The CDR3: CASSPRQENQPQHF. The DNA for the CDR3 is TGTGCCAGCAGTCCCCGACAGGAGAATCAGCCCCAGCATTTT.

Note on this clone: This specimen includes other DNA sequences encoding the same CDR3. The chain carries TRBV18 and TRBJ1-6; D call uncertain. Germline V gene data show CDR1 as KGHSH and CDR2 as LQKENI. The CDR3 sequence is 15 residues long. Trimming pared 6 bases from V and 5 bases from J, leaving 14 bases between. This CDR3 reads CASSTTGEHNSPLHF. Here the CDR3 DNA reads TGTGCCAGCTCCACGACCGGGGAACATAATTCACCCCTCCACTTT.

The V and J genes are TRBV28 and TRBJ1-5; 8 nucleotides agree with TRBD1. Germline V gene lookup returns CDR1 MDHEN and CDR2 SYDVKM. CDR3 length: 14 amino acids. Losses at the gene ends were 6 bases for V and 2 bases for J; bases not matched to a gene: 3. In DNA, the CDR3 is TGTGCCAGCAGCATACAGGGGGGCAATCAGCCCCAGCATTTT. Protein product: CASSIQGGNQPQHF.

The chain joins TRBV6-5 to TRBJ2-7, with D tentatively TRBD2 (5 bases). The CDR3 extends over 13 amino acids. Germline V gives CDR1 MNHEY, CDR2 SVGAGI. Trimming cost V 0 bases and J 4 bases, with 7 bases left between them. The chain's CDR3 is CASSYSRDYEQYF. The CDR3 DNA reads TGTGCCAGCAGTTACTCTCGGGATTACGAGCAGTACTTC.

The DNA of the CDR3 is TGTGCCAGTATTGGCAGGACAAAAACAACGAACACTGAAGCTTTCTTT. This translates into CASIGRTKTTNTEAFF. This chain connects TRBV19 to TRBJ1-1, with D perhaps matching TRBD1 (5 bases). Trimming pared 7 bases from V and 1 base from J, leaving 19 bases between. This CDR3 is 16 amino acids long. Germline loops: CDR1 LNHDA, CDR2 SQIVND (reference sequence).

The V gene is TRBV9, the J gene TRBJ2-6; D uncertain. Germline CDR1 and CDR2: SGDLS and YYNGEE. This CDR3 region has 15 residues. Trimming took off 1 base at V and 1 base at J, with 6 bases between the two ends. In nucleotides, the CDR3 is TGTGCCAGCAGCGTAACGACTTCTGGGGCCAACGTCCTGACTTTC. Translated, it gives CASSVTTSGANVLTF.

The chain is built from TRBV5-1 and TRBJ1-6, with D perhaps TRBD1 (5 bases). This CDR3 contains 14 residues. Looked up from germline, CDR1 is SGHRS and CDR2 is YFSETQ. The V gene lost 0 bases and the J gene lost 8 bases, with 9 bases spanning the gap. The CDR3 DNA sequence: TGCGCCAGCAGCTTGGGGGGGGATTATTCACCCCTCCACTTT. It specifies CASSLGGDYSPLHF.

This chain joins TRBV5-1 and TRBJ1-4, with a possible D match to TRBD1 (6 bases). Germline V gene sequence: CDR1 SGHRS, CDR2 YFSETQ. The V and J ends lost 0 bases and 8 bases respectively, with 11 bases between them. The CDR3 runs to 14 residues. The CDR3 sequence is CASSLEGVGEKLFF. As DNA, the CDR3 is TGCGCCAGCAGCTTGGAGGGGGTCGGCGAAAAACTGTTTTTT. The full variable domain, its missing parts supplied by reference TRBV5-1 and TRBJ1-4, is KAGVTQTPRYLIKTRGQQVTLSCSPISGHRSVSWYQQTPGQGLQFLFEYFSETQRNKGNFPGRFSGRQFSNSRSEMNVSTLELGDSALYLCASSLEGVGEKLFFGSGTQLSVL.

CDR3 sequence (DNA): TGTGCCAGCAGCGCTTCAGGGGGCTATGGCTACACCTTC. Translated, it gives CASSASGGYGYTF. The V gene is TRBV7-2, the J gene TRBJ1-2, with 7 positions matching TRBD1. CDR3 length: 13 amino acids. The germline CDR1 and CDR2 sequences are SGHTA and FQGNSA. The V segment lost 5 bases and the J segment 4 bases; nucleotides outside the gene matches: 4. Full variable domain (outside the CDR3, taken from reference TRBV7-2 and TRBJ1-2): GAGVSQSPSNKVTEKGKDVELRCDPISGHTALYWYRQSLGQGLEFLIYFQGNSAPDKSGLPSDRFSAERTGGSVSTLTIQRTQQEDSAVYLCASSASGGYGYTFGSGTRLTVV.

This chain uses TRBV18 with TRBJ1-1, with D possibly matching TRBD1 (6 bases). From germline, CDR1 is KGHSH and CDR2 LQKENI. The CDR3 is 15 residues long. Between the trimmed V and J ends, which lost 5 bases and 2 bases, there was a span of 15 bases. The CDR3 DNA follows: TGTGCCAGCTCATCCTCAGGGGTCTCAAACACTGAAGCTTTCTTT. Its protein product is CASSSSGVSNTEAFF. The full variable domain, with the rest looked up from reference TRBV18 and TRBJ1-1, is NAGVMQNPRHLVRRRGQEARLRCSPMKGHSHVYWYRQLPEEGLKFMVYLQKENIIDESGMPKERFSAEFPKEGPSILRIQQVVRGDSAAYFCASSSSGVSNTEAFFGQGTRLTVV.

The chain uses TRBV4-1 and TRBJ2-5; D perhaps matches TRBD1 (6 bases). The CDR3 extends over 14 amino acids. The V gene's germline CDR1 is MGHRA and CDR2 YSYEKL. V was shortened by 4 bases and J by 1 base, with 10 bases between the two germline ends. DNA of the CDR3: TGCGCCAGCAGCCCCCGACAGGTCCAAGAGACCCAGTACTTC. It codes for CASSPRQVQETQYF.

This chain uses TRBV6-1 with TRBJ1-1, with D possibly being TRBD1 (5 bases). V lost 5 bases, J lost 3 bases, and 7 bases lay in between. The CDR3 length is 12 residues. CDR1 is MNHNS and CDR2 is SASEGT in the germline V gene. CDR3 sequence (DNA): TGTGCCAGCAGTCGGGGGGACACTGAAGCTTTCTTT. Its translation is CASSRGDTEAFF.

This rearrangement joins TRBV5-6 to TRBJ1-6; 7 bases fit TRBD1. Unmatched junction bases numbered 6, after V lost 5 bases and J lost 10 bases. CDR1 is SGHDT and CDR2 is YYEEEE in the germline V gene. The CDR3 is 13 amino acids. Here the CDR3 reads CASRTGFGSPLHF. The CDR3, as DNA: TGTGCCAGCAGGACAGGGTTCGGGTCACCCCTCCACTTT.

The V call is TRBV28, the J call TRBJ1-5; TRBD1 agrees at 7 bases. The germline V gene encodes CDR1 MDHEN and CDR2 SYDVKM. The length of the CDR3 is 15 residues. V shed 5 bases and J 0 bases; nucleotides not matched to a gene: 4. CDR3 nucleotide sequence: TGTGCCAGCAGTCGGACAGGTTATAGCAATCAGCCCCAGCATTTT. Translation: CASSRTGYSNQPQHF.

The chain is built from TRBV19 and TRBJ2-2, with a possible D match to TRBD1 (7 bases). Germline CDR1 LNHDA, CDR2 SQIVND (reference sequence). The CDR3 contains 15 residues. Trimming left V 7 bases short and J 1 base short, with 13 bases between. CDR3 residues: CASTRQGGNTGELFF. The CDR3 region has the DNA TGTGCCAGTACCAGGCAGGGGGGGAACACCGGGGAGCTGTTTTTT.

The chain employs TRBV7-3 and TRBJ1-1; 7 bases agree with TRBD1. J was trimmed by 2 bases and V by 6 bases; bases with no gene match: 9. Per germline, CDR1 SGHTA and CDR2 FQGTGA. The CDR3 runs 15 residues. The CDR3 reads CASRTTRQGNTEAFF. In DNA, the CDR3 is TGTGCCAGCAGAACTACGAGACAGGGTAACACTGAAGCTTTCTTT. The whole variable domain, filled in from reference TRBV7-3 and TRBJ1-1, reads GAGVSQTPSNKVTEKGKYVELRCDPISGHTALYWYRQSLGQGPEFLIYFQGTGAADDSGLPNDRFFAVRPEGSVSTLKIQRTERGDSAVYLCASRTTRQGNTEAFFGQGTRLTVV.

This chain links TRBV7-8 with TRBJ2-6, with 8 bases identical to TRBD1. Germline CDR1 SGHVS, CDR2 FQNEAQ. There are 16 residues in the CDR3. With V trimmed by 2 bases and J by 2 bases, 2 bases remained unmatched. CDR3 region: CASSLMDRAGANVLTF. In nucleotides, the CDR3 is TGTGCCAGCAGCTTAATGGACAGGGCTGGGGCCAACGTCCTGACTTTC.

CDR3 sequence: CASSPRVSSGANVLTF. DNA of the CDR3: TGTGCCAGCAGTCCCAGGGTTAGCTCTGGGGCCAACGTCCTGACTTTC. The V call is TRBV27, the J call TRBJ2-6; D may be TRBD1 (5 bases). Germline loops: CDR1 MNHEY, CDR2 SMNVEV (reference sequence). The V end was cut by 5 bases, the J end by 0 bases, with 11 bases between. This CDR3 has 16 residues.

CDR3 region: CASSPESGYNEQFF. CDR3 nucleotides: TGTGCCAGCAGCCCCGAGAGCGGGTACAATGAGCAGTTCTTC. V gene TRBV9 combines with J gene TRBJ2-1; TRBD2 is a possible D gene (6 bases). Trimming removed 4 bases from V and 4 bases from J, with 12 bases in between. Germline V gene sequence: CDR1 SGDLS, CDR2 YYNGEE. CDR3 length: 14 amino acids.

The chain employs TRBV7-7 and TRBJ1-4; 8 bases match TRBD1. Germline CDR1 is SSHAT and CDR2 is FNYEAQ (reference sequence). This CDR3 is 13 amino acids long. The CDR3 region has the DNA TGTGCTAGTTCCCAGGGGGCGCGGGAAAAACTGTTTTTT. Its translation is CASSQGAREKLFF.